The present entry profiles one T cell receptor beta chain with its context. Its antigen is currently unknown. The PCR made use of 60 Vbeta and 13 Jbeta primers. Profiling relied on immunoSEQ multiplex PCR, and the TCRdb table lists in-frame clones only, not all of them. The clone table shows roughly 200,000 clones, with the ten largest holding 6.5%. The data belong to a study of cytomegalovirus exposure and HLA in healthy donors. Study findings and constraints: CMV serostatus was the only recorded immune exposure for donors. Most of the CMV-associated TCR beta chains (in a later analysis) appeared to be HLA-restricted. Rare TCR sequences predominated, though certain public TCRs were found in many donors.

The CDR3 sequence is 14 residues long. Germline V gene lookup returns CDR1 MNHEY and CDR2 SVGAGI. Trimming left V 2 bases short and J 3 bases short, with 10 bases between. The rearrangement uses TRBV6-5 and TRBJ1-2; TRBD1 is a possible D gene (5 bases). Sequenced material: PBMCs. This sequence was found in a man aged 30 to 39 in good health and CMV-seronegative. CDR3 DNA: TGTGCCAGCAGTTACACTCAGGGCGACTATGGCTACACCTTC. This sequence encodes CASSYTQGDYGYTF.